The entry that follows covers one TCR beta chain sequence. What it binds is unknown. Sequenced material consisted of expressed TCRB transcripts (all of the isolated RNA was reverse transcribed). Profiled with immunoSEQ multiplex PCR; TCRdb holds only in-frame clones, not every one. The data show 600,000 to 700,000 clones, 9.5% to 15% seen once. These data come from a study of beta chain features in type 1 diabetes. Study-wide context: In all, 107,917,701 sorted cells from all samples were analyzed.

Study results and caveats: Moderately but significantly shorter TCRB CDR3s were found in Type 1 diabetes patients in all four CD4+ subsets. Naive, central memory and Treg TCRB repertoires appeared more alike in patients than in healthy donors.

Each of the sorted populations had a purity greater than 98%. Sequencing used naive CD4+ T cells from blood. This clonotype originated in a young man with type 1 diabetes.

CDR3 protein: CASGQRDTRGYEQYF. CDR3 coding DNA: TGTGCCAGTGGGCAGCGGGACACCCGAGGGTACGAGCAGTACTTC. The V call is TRBV19, the J call TRBJ2-7; tentatively, D is TRBD2 (7 bases). This CDR3 spans 15 amino acids. CDR1 and CDR2 (germline): LNHDA, SQIVND (reference sequence). The V end lost 8 bases, the J end lost 4 bases, and 21 bases lay between the germline ends.